The rows below give T cell receptor beta chains drawn from one sample of a study of human T cells and chemical hapten exposure. TCRdb used MiXCR to reprocess the 5' RACE reads, holding one entry per CDR3 protein. This sample has roughly 110,000 distinct CDR3 sequences; around a fifth occur once, and the top ten carry 2.5% to 3.5%. The receptors were gathered from a human donor in good health. The CDR3 runs from the conserved cysteine through the conserved F or W. Fields, in order: D gene, clone size, V gene, J gene, CDR3 DNA, CDR3 protein. A D gene is named only where the DNA matches it firmly. Clone size is not always given. Where it is, it says once, few, many or a class for expanded clones.

.	few	TRBV30	TRBJ2-3	TGTGCCGCGGCCTGGACTACCACAGATACGCAGTATTTT	CAAAWTTTDTQYF
.	few	TRBV3-1	TRBJ1-5	TGTGCCAGCAGCCTGGGACCGTATAGCAATCAGCCCCAGCATTTT	CASSLGPYSNQPQHF
TRBD1	.	TRBV7-6	TRBJ1-2	TGTGCCAGCAGCCCCCAGGGGGCCAGCTATGGCTACACCTTC	CASSPQGASYGYTF
TRBD2	.	TRBV12-3/TRBV12-4	TRBJ2-1	TGTGCCAGCAGTTCCCGACTAGCGGGAGGGGACAATGAGCAGTTCTTC	CASSSRLAGGDNEQFF
TRBD1	.	TRBV28	TRBJ1-2	TGTGCCAGCACCGTGACAGGGAGGCATGGCTACACCTTC	CASTVTGRHGYTF
TRBD1	.	TRBV19	TRBJ2-1	TGTGCCAGTAGTCACAGGGGGCGGGGTGAGCAGTTCTTC	CASSHRGRGEQFF
.	few	TRBV7-8	TRBJ2-1	TGTGCCAGCAAATTCGAGGGAGTGGCGGATGAGCAGTTCTTC	CASKFEGVADEQFF
.	.	TRBV4-1	TRBJ1-5	TGCGCCAGCAGCCTGGAACCGGGGACTGATAGCAATCAGCCCCAGCATTTT	CASSLEPGTDSNQPQHF
.	many	TRBV28	TRBJ1-2	TGTGCCAGCAGTCCTAGTCCCGGGACAACCTTCTCCCATGGCTACACCTTC	CASSPSPGTTFSHGYTF
TRBD2	.	TRBV27	TRBJ2-4	TGTGCCAGCAGTTTATCGATACTAGCGGGAGCCAAAAACATTCAGTACTTC	CASSLSILAGAKNIQYF
.	few	TRBV28	TRBJ2-1	TGTGCCAGCAATACTCTAACAGGGAACAATGAGCAGTTCTTC	CASNTLTGNNEQFF
TRBD1	few	TRBV20-1	TRBJ2-7	TGCAGTGCCAGAGGGGGCCCAGGGGAAGGGTCTCCCCGACTATCCTACGAGCAGTACTTC	CSARGGPGEGSPRLSYEQYF
.	.	TRBV12-3/TRBV12-4	TRBJ2-1	TGTGCCAGCAGTTGGGGCGGTGAGCAGTTCTTC	CASSWGGEQFF
.	.	TRBV20-1	TRBJ1-6	TGCAGTGCTAGAGATAGAGTACGTGGTAATTCACCCCTCCACTTT	CSARDRVRGNSPLHF
.	.	TRBV27	TRBJ2-5	TGTGCCAGCACGGATATCTCAGGGCGTCAAGAGACCCAGTACTTC	CASTDISGRQETQYF
.	.	TRBV4-1	TRBJ2-5	TGCGCCAGCAGCCAAGAATTATCACGCGGGACCGACCAACCAAAAGAGACCCAGTACTTC	CASSQELSRGTDQPKETQYF
TRBD1	few	TRBV20-1	TRBJ1-2	TGCAGTGCTGGACAGGGCTATGGCTACACCTTC	CSAGQGYGYTF
.	few	TRBV7-7	TRBJ2-7	TGTGCTAGCAGCCCTCATCTCCCGACTGGAGGGGTGTACGAGCAGTACTTC	CASSPHLPTGGVYEQYF
.	.	TRBV28	TRBJ1-3	TGTGCCAGCAGACGGGGACGGCTCTCTGGACTCACCATATATTTT	CASRRGRLSGLTIYF
TRBD1	.	TRBV29-1	TRBJ1-3	TGCAGCGTTGGCGGGACAGGGTCCTCTGGAAACACCATATATTTT	CSVGGTGSSGNTIYF
.	few	TRBV11-2	TRBJ1-4	TGTGCCAGCAGCTCCGACGGACCTTCCACTAATGAAAAACTGTTTTTT	CASSSDGPSTNEKLFF
TRBD1	few	TRBV18	TRBJ1-1	TGTGCCAGCTCACCACAGGGGGCGGTGAACACTGAAGCTTTCTTT	CASSPQGAVNTEAFF
.	.	TRBV20-1	TRBJ1-1	TGCAGTGCCCCTCTGGACAGCAGCACTGAAGCTTTCTTT	CSAPLDSSTEAFF
.	.	TRBV30	TRBJ1-1	TGTGCCTGGGGGCACACTGAAGCTTTCTTT	CAWGHTEAFF
.	.	TRBV24-1	TRBJ2-1	TGTGCCACCAGTCAACTATCTGGTGAGCAGTTCTTC	CATSQLSGEQFF
.	.	TRBV28	TRBJ2-1	TGTGCCAGCGGGGGGCGTTTCGAGCAGTTCTTC	CASGGRFEQFF
.	few	TRBV4-1	TRBJ1-4	TGCGCCAGCAGCCAACGAGGGGGAGTGGGTGAAAAACTGTTTTTT	CASSQRGGVGEKLFF
TRBD1	few	TRBV5-1	TRBJ1-5	TGCGCCAGCAGCAAGACAGGGAATCAGCCCCAACATTTT	CASSKTGNQPQHF
.	.	TRBV5-1	TRBJ1-1	TGCGCCAGCAGCTTGGCGAGCGTCAGGGAATCTGAAGCTTTCTTT	CASSLASVRESEAFF
.	few	TRBV5-8	TRBJ1-1	TGTGCCAGCAGCTCTGAAGGCCTGACAGGAATGAACACTGAAGCTTTCTTT	CASSSEGLTGMNTEAFF
TRBD1	many	TRBV28	TRBJ2-3	TGTGCCAGCAGTTGGCTCTCGGGACAGAGTACAGATACGCAGTATTTT	CASSWLSGQSTDTQYF
TRBD1	few	TRBV28	TRBJ1-5	TGTGCCAGCAGTTCAAGTAGCCAGGGGGCTGTGCAGCCCCAGCATTTT	CASSSSSQGAVQPQHF
TRBD1	.	TRBV3-1	TRBJ1-2	TGTGCCAGCAGCCCTCGGGACCCGGTTCGGCGGACAGGGTCCGGCTATGGCTACACCTTC	CASSPRDPVRRTGSGYGYTF
TRBD2	.	TRBV5-1	TRBJ2-1	TGCGCCAGCAGCTCCGCGGGGACTAGCGGGAGTTGGGGTAACAATGAGCAGTTCTTC	CASSSAGTSGSWGNNEQFF
.	few	TRBV28	TRBJ2-7	TGTGCCAGCACCATAGGGAGGCCTTCCTACGAGCAGTACTTC	CASTIGRPSYEQYF
.	few	TRBV7-8	TRBJ2-3	TGTGCCAGCAGTCCACTAGGGACCACAGATACGCAGTATTTT	CASSPLGTTDTQYF
.	.	TRBV27	TRBJ1-1	TGTGCCAGCAGTCCCCGCCTTTGGGGTATGGACACTGAAGCTTTCTTT	CASSPRLWGMDTEAFF
.	.	TRBV29-1	TRBJ2-2	TGCAGCGCCGAGAGGGGTGTTGGCACCGGGGAGCTGTTTTTT	CSAERGVGTGELFF
.	.	TRBV4-1	TRBJ1-4	TGCGCCAGCAGCTCAGGGACTCCGGTAAATGAAAAACTGTTTTTT	CASSSGTPVNEKLFF
TRBD2	few	TRBV27	TRBJ2-7	TGTGCCAGCAACCCCCGGCCTAGCGGGAGGTACGAGCAGTACTTC	CASNPRPSGRYEQYF
TRBD1	.	TRBV20-1	TRBJ1-1	TGCAGTGCTACCAGGACAGGAAACACTGAAGCTTTCTTT	CSATRTGNTEAFF
.	few	TRBV3-1	TRBJ2-7	TGTGCCAGCAGCCAAGTGGCCAGCTACGAGCAGTACTTC	CASSQVASYEQYF
TRBD1	few	TRBV27	TRBJ2-1	TGTGCCAGCAGCCTAGACAGGGCCTCCTACAATGAGCAGTTCTTC	CASSLDRASYNEQFF
.	.	TRBV7-3	TRBJ2-3	TGTGCCAGCAGCTTAAAAGCTGGGACGACGGATACGCAGTATTTT	CASSLKAGTTDTQYF
.	many	TRBV18	TRBJ1-1	TGTGCCAGCTCACCACTTGGCCCTCCCATGAACACTGAAGCTTTCTTT	CASSPLGPPMNTEAFF
.	.	TRBV6-1	TRBJ1-1	TGTGCCAGCAGTGAAAATAAGGGGGGCGCCGGCACTGAAGCTTTCTTT	CASSENKGGAGTEAFF
.	few	TRBV18	TRBJ1-2	TGTGCCAGCTCACCAGGGGGCTATGGCTACACCTTC	CASSPGGYGYTF
.	.	TRBV6-1	TRBJ2-6	TGTGCCAACGAGGGGGGAGTCTCTGGGGCCAACGTCCTGACTTTC	CANEGGVSGANVLTF
.	once	TRBV7-9	TRBJ2-7	TGTGCCAGCAGCTTGGAAGGAGATAAGTACTTC	CASSLEGDKYF
.	.	TRBV27	TRBJ2-7	TGTGCCAGCAGTCGGGGGGCAGGTTGGAGCTCCTACGAGCAGTACTTC	CASSRGAGWSSYEQYF
.	.	TRBV28	TRBJ1-1	TGTGCCAGCATCGCGCCCCAGGGCCTCACTGAAGCTTTCTTT	CASIAPQGLTEAFF
.	.	TRBV5-6	TRBJ1-2	TGTGCCAGCAGTTCCGGGACAATAATTAACTATGGCTACACCTTC	CASSSGTIINYGYTF
.	few	TRBV4-1	TRBJ1-5	TGCGCCAGCAGCCAAGACCCCAGTTATAGCAATCAGCCCCAGCATTTT	CASSQDPSYSNQPQHF
.	.	TRBV28	TRBJ2-7	TGTGCCAGCAGTTTTAACTTCGAAACCGGGACTCATTATTCCCGACCAAGCTACGAGCAGTACTTC	CASSFNFETGTHYSRPSYEQYF
.	many	TRBV30	TRBJ1-1	TGTGCCTGGAGGAGGACACAGAACACTGAAGCTTTCTTT	CAWRRTQNTEAFF
.	few	TRBV12-5	TRBJ1-5	TGTGCTAGTGCCCGGGGTAGTCAGCCCCAGCATTTT	CASARGSQPQHF
.	few	TRBV2	TRBJ1-1	TGTGCCAGCAGGGGACAGAACACTGAAGCTTTCTTT	CASRGQNTEAFF
TRBD1	few	TRBV7-9	TRBJ1-2	TGTGCCATCGAGCGGGAACAGGGGACCTACTCCTATGGCTACACCTTC	CAIEREQGTYSYGYTF
TRBD1	few	TRBV6-5	TRBJ1-5	TGTGCCAGCAGTTACTCCAGGGGGGATGGACAGCCCCAGCATTTT	CASSYSRGDGQPQHF
.	few	TRBV7-6	TRBJ1-3	TGTGCCAGCAGCTTATCAAGGGCTGGAAACACCATATATTTT	CASSLSRAGNTIYF